These T cell receptor beta chains were read from a single sample in a study of shared clonotypes between healthy human individuals. Assay: immunoSEQ multiplex PCR; the TCRdb copy retains only in-frame clones and omits some. Of 2 million to 2.5 million clones detected, approximately 95% appear once; the ten largest clones hold around 0.4%. The sequenced sample was naive CD4+ T cells from PBMCs. The receptors stem from a man in his late teens or twenties in good health. Some clones in this sample may be carry-over from other donors' samples. Both conserved end residues are part of each CDR3. A D gene is named only where the DNA matches it firmly. A row's size may be missing; if present it is once, few, many or a size class.

TRBV14	.	.	TRBJ1-1	CASSQEGAWGTEAFF	TGTGCCAGCAGCCAAGAGGGTGCTTGGGGCACTGAAGCTTTCTTT
TRBV9	.	TRBD1	TRBJ1-4	CASSSRPGQGATNEKLFF	TGTGCCAGCAGCTCCCGACCGGGACAGGGGGCAACTAATGAAAAACTGTTTTTT
TRBV7-2	.	.	TRBJ1-2	CASSRPGGMDGYTF	TGTGCCAGCAGCCGCCCGGGGGGCATGGATGGCTACACCTTC
TRBV7-9	.	.	TRBJ2-3	CASSLYNTDTQYF	TGTGCCAGCAGCTTATACAACACAGATACGCAGTATTTT
TRBV5-5	.	.	TRBJ2-5	CASSVHKTQYF	TGTGCCAGCAGCGTGCACAAGACCCAGTACTTC
TRBV30	.	TRBD1	TRBJ2-1	CAWSPTGSSYNEQFF	TGTGCCTGGAGTCCGACAGGGAGCTCCTACAATGAGCAGTTCTTC
TRBV28	.	TRBD2	TRBJ2-2	CASSFPSGGSTGELFF	TGTGCCAGCAGTTTCCCGTCCGGGGGGAGCACCGGGGAGCTGTTTTTT
TRBV5-1	.	.	TRBJ2-6	CASRRQPNSGANVLTF	TGCGCCAGCAGGCGGCAGCCAAACTCTGGGGCCAACGTCCTGACTTTC
TRBV29-1	.	.	TRBJ1-1	CSVNEVGGGVEAFF	TGCAGCGTCAATGAGGTTGGCGGAGGGGTTGAAGCTTTCTTT
TRBV7-9	.	TRBD1	TRBJ2-2	CASSRQTGGNTGELFF	TGTGCCAGCAGCCGCCAGACAGGGGGCAACACCGGGGAGCTGTTTTTT
TRBV6-1	.	.	TRBJ1-1	CASSATGLTEAFF	TGTGCCAGCAGTGCCACGGGACTGACTGAAGCTTTCTTT
TRBV5-1	.	TRBD2	TRBJ2-2	CASSTRSLAGGGTGELFF	TGCGCCAGCAGCACCAGATCCCTAGCGGGTGGGGGCACCGGGGAGCTGTTTTTT
TRBV30	few	.	TRBJ1-1	CAWSAQGNTEAFF	TGTGCCTGGAGTGCCCAGGGGAACACTGAAGCTTTCTTT
TRBV27	.	.	TRBJ1-5	CASSLSLDPRNQPQHF	TGTGCCAGCAGTCTCTCATTGGACCCGCGCAATCAGCCCCAGCATTTT
TRBV6-1	.	TRBD2	TRBJ2-1	CASSTAGGPWGVQFF	TGTGCCAGCAGTACAGCGGGAGGGCCGTGGGGAGTGCAGTTCTTC
TRBV27	once	.	TRBJ1-1	CASSLSQPMNTEAFF	TGTGCCAGCAGTTTATCACAGCCCATGAACACTGAAGCTTTCTTT
TRBV11-3	.	TRBD1	TRBJ2-3	CASSLGQGTDTQYF	TGTGCCAGCAGCTTAGGACAGGGAACAGATACGCAGTATTTT
TRBV2	once	TRBD1	TRBJ1-4	CASSAYYRGMSEKLFF	TGTGCCAGCAGTGCTTATTACAGGGGGATGAGTGAAAAACTGTTTTTT
TRBV28	.	TRBD1	TRBJ1-1	CASTMTTGVTTEAFF	TGTGCCAGCACCATGACAACAGGGGTGACCACTGAAGCTTTCTTT
TRBV7-2	.	.	TRBJ1-1	CASSLLGSATEAFF	TGTGCCAGCAGCTTATTAGGGTCTGCCACTGAAGCTTTCTTT
TRBV18	.	.	TRBJ1-5	CASSPQAGIQPQHF	TGTGCCAGCTCACCACAGGCTGGTATACAGCCCCAGCATTTT
TRBV10-2	once	.	TRBJ2-7	CASRTPGRKYEQYF	TGCGCCAGCAGGACTCCGGGACGGAAATACGAGCAGTACTTC
TRBV9	.	.	TRBJ2-5	CASSARQDRRETQYF	TGTGCCAGCAGCGCCCGCCAGGACAGACGAGAGACCCAGTACTTC
TRBV6-5	.	.	TRBJ2-3	CASSYPGAGTDTQYF	TGTGCCAGCAGTTACCCGGGGGCTGGAACAGATACGCAGTATTTT
TRBV5-1	.	.	TRBJ2-7	CASSLEELTSYEQYF	TGCGCCAGCAGCTTGGAAGAGTTGACCTCCTACGAGCAGTACTTC
TRBV7-2	.	TRBD1	TRBJ2-4	CASSAGGGSKNIQYF	TGTGCCAGCAGCGCAGGGGGCGGGTCCAAAAACATTCAGTACTTC
TRBV5-6	once	TRBD2	TRBJ2-2	CASTRLARNTGELFF	TGTGCCAGCACCAGACTAGCGCGTAACACCGGGGAGCTGTTTTTT
TRBV28	.	.	TRBJ1-2	CASSLVLRPRSNYGYTF	TGTGCCAGCAGTTTGGTACTCCGGCCCCGATCTAACTATGGCTACACCTTC
TRBV19	.	TRBD2	TRBJ2-1	CASSKSAGVREGSVNEQFF	TGTGCCAGTAGCAAGTCAGCGGGAGTTCGGGAGGGATCCGTCAATGAGCAGTTCTTC
TRBV10-3	few	TRBD1	TRBJ1-2	CAISEQQGDYGYTF	TGTGCCATCAGTGAGCAACAGGGGGACTATGGCTACACCTTC
TRBV20-1	.	.	TRBJ2-1	CSARLAPFF	TGCAGTGCTAGACTAGCGCCCTTCTTC
TRBV11-2	.	.	TRBJ1-1	CASSFMEGNTEAFF	TGTGCCAGCAGCTTTATGGAGGGGAACACTGAAGCTTTCTTT
TRBV6-1	.	.	TRBJ1-1	CASIIGGTEAFF	TGTGCCAGCATTATCGGGGGGACTGAAGCTTTCTTT